These T cell receptor beta chains were read from a single sample in a study of T-cell memory formation after mild COVID-19. TCRdb itself ran the 5' RACE reads through MiXCR, one entry per CDR3 protein. The sample records around 470,000 distinct CDR3 sequences, roughly 20% being singletons. The source material was PBMCs or a T cell subset sorted from them (not recorded which). The source is an adult woman who had mild COVID-19 (a few samples of this study predate the infection). Cell type and time point are not known. Both conserved end residues are part of each CDR3. D genes are given only for firm matches. Size tells how often a clone was seen (once, few, many) or the class of an expanded clone, and some rows leave it out.

clone_size: .
d_call: .
v_call: TRBV6-1
j_call: TRBJ1-2
cdr3_aa: CASSESPGPGSYGYTF
cdr3_nt: TGTGCCAGCAGTGAATCGCCGGGCCCGGGCAGCTATGGCTACACCTTC

clone_size: .
d_call: .
v_call: TRBV5-5
j_call: TRBJ2-1
cdr3_aa: CASIPVSDQTYEQFF
cdr3_nt: TGTGCCAGCATCCCGGTGAGCGACCAGACCTATGAGCAGTTCTTC

clone_size: many
d_call: TRBD2
v_call: TRBV25-1
j_call: TRBJ2-2
cdr3_aa: CASGGLAGGNGELFF
cdr3_nt: TGTGCCAGCGGGGGACTAGCGGGAGGAAACGGGGAGCTGTTTTTT

clone_size: few
d_call: TRBD2
v_call: TRBV15
j_call: TRBJ2-4
cdr3_aa: CATSRAGVSQNIQYF
cdr3_nt: TGTGCCACCAGTAGAGCGGGAGTTAGCCAAAACATTCAGTACTTC

clone_size: .
d_call: .
v_call: TRBV12-3/TRBV12-4
j_call: TRBJ2-1
cdr3_aa: CASRELPTPNEQFF
cdr3_nt: TGTGCCAGCAGGGAACTTCCCACCCCCAATGAGCAGTTCTTC

clone_size: .
d_call: TRBD1
v_call: TRBV6-2/TRBV6-3
j_call: TRBJ1-2
cdr3_aa: CASTRQGDHYGYTF
cdr3_nt: TGTGCCAGCACTCGACAGGGGGACCACTATGGCTACACCTTC

clone_size: .
d_call: .
v_call: TRBV4-1
j_call: TRBJ2-2
cdr3_aa: CASSQITSTGELFF
cdr3_nt: TGCGCCAGCAGCCAGATAACTTCCACCGGGGAGCTGTTTTTT

clone_size: .
d_call: TRBD2
v_call: TRBV7-2
j_call: TRBJ2-1
cdr3_aa: CASSLNYGTSGYNEQFF
cdr3_nt: TGTGCCAGCAGCTTAAACTACGGGACTAGCGGCTACAATGAGCAGTTCTTC

clone_size: few
d_call: TRBD1
v_call: TRBV5-1
j_call: TRBJ2-7
cdr3_aa: CASSWIDRANEQYF
cdr3_nt: TGCGCCAGCAGCTGGATAGACAGGGCCAACGAGCAGTACTTC

clone_size: .
d_call: .
v_call: TRBV9
j_call: TRBJ2-3
cdr3_aa: CASSLQQRTNYYTDTQYF
cdr3_nt: TGTGCCAGCAGCCTTCAACAGCGCACCAATTACTACACAGATACGCAGTATTTT

clone_size: many
d_call: TRBD2
v_call: TRBV15
j_call: TRBJ2-7
cdr3_aa: CATSRDGGTIGEQYF
cdr3_nt: TGTGCCACCAGCAGAGATGGGGGGACTATCGGGGAGCAGTACTTC

clone_size: few
d_call: .
v_call: TRBV11-2
j_call: TRBJ1-2
cdr3_aa: CASSLAVEYYGYTF
cdr3_nt: TGTGCCAGCAGCTTAGCTGTCGAGTACTATGGCTACACCTTC

clone_size: .
d_call: .
v_call: TRBV2
j_call: TRBJ2-5
cdr3_aa: CASSDLDKTQYF
cdr3_nt: TGTGCCAGCAGTGATCTGGATAAGACCCAGTACTTC

clone_size: few
d_call: .
v_call: TRBV7-3
j_call: TRBJ2-3
cdr3_aa: CASSPMVPADTQYF
cdr3_nt: TGTGCCAGCAGCCCGATGGTCCCCGCAGATACGCAGTATTTT

clone_size: few
d_call: TRBD2
v_call: TRBV28
j_call: TRBJ2-7
cdr3_aa: CASSLTTSGIYEQYF
cdr3_nt: TGTGCCAGCAGTCTCACCACTAGCGGGATTTACGAGCAGTACTTC

clone_size: few
d_call: .
v_call: TRBV24-1
j_call: TRBJ2-5
cdr3_aa: CATSDVRHWETQYF
cdr3_nt: TGTGCCACCAGTGATGTAAGGCACTGGGAGACCCAGTACTTC

clone_size: .
d_call: TRBD1
v_call: TRBV7-3
j_call: TRBJ2-7
cdr3_aa: CASSSSGTGDEQYF
cdr3_nt: TGTGCCAGCAGCTCATCCGGGACAGGTGACGAGCAGTACTTC

clone_size: .
d_call: TRBD1
v_call: TRBV12-3/TRBV12-4
j_call: TRBJ2-5
cdr3_aa: CASSPRGTGFTETQYF
cdr3_nt: TGTGCCAGCAGTCCTAGAGGGACAGGGTTTACAGAGACCCAGTACTTC

clone_size: .
d_call: .
v_call: TRBV20-1
j_call: TRBJ2-2
cdr3_aa: CSARDGGQNTGELFF
cdr3_nt: TGCAGTGCTAGAGATGGGGGCCAGAACACCGGGGAGCTGTTTTTT

clone_size: .
d_call: TRBD2
v_call: TRBV19
j_call: TRBJ2-1
cdr3_aa: CASNQGLAGRNEQFF
cdr3_nt: TGTGCCAGTAACCAGGGACTAGCGGGGCGCAATGAGCAGTTCTTC

clone_size: .
d_call: .
v_call: TRBV4-1
j_call: TRBJ2-7
cdr3_aa: CASSQDEVSSYEQYF
cdr3_nt: TGCGCCAGCAGCCAAGACGAAGTGAGTTCCTACGAGCAGTACTTC

clone_size: few
d_call: .
v_call: TRBV7-3
j_call: TRBJ2-3
cdr3_aa: CASSSGPGGDTQYF
cdr3_nt: TGTGCCAGCAGCTCGGGACCTGGCGGAGATACGCAGTATTTT

clone_size: few
d_call: .
v_call: TRBV29-1
j_call: TRBJ2-2
cdr3_aa: CSVGLRTGELFF
cdr3_nt: TGCAGCGTTGGCCTGCGGACCGGGGAGCTGTTTTTT

clone_size: many
d_call: TRBD1
v_call: TRBV29-1
j_call: TRBJ1-2
cdr3_aa: CSVEDRDYGYTF
cdr3_nt: TGCAGCGTTGAGGACAGGGACTATGGCTACACCTTC

clone_size: few
d_call: .
v_call: TRBV7-2
j_call: TRBJ2-5
cdr3_aa: CASSLRWGPQETQYF
cdr3_nt: TGTGCCAGCAGCTTAAGGTGGGGGCCGCAAGAGACCCAGTACTTC

clone_size: few
d_call: .
v_call: TRBV20-1
j_call: TRBJ2-3
cdr3_aa: CSARGAGSDTQYF
cdr3_nt: TGCAGTGCTAGAGGAGCGGGCTCAGATACGCAGTATTTT

clone_size: .
d_call: TRBD2
v_call: TRBV7-3
j_call: TRBJ2-3
cdr3_aa: CASSPRGLATDTQYF
cdr3_nt: TGTGCCAGCAGCCCCAGGGGACTAGCCACAGATACGCAGTATTTT

clone_size: .
d_call: TRBD1
v_call: TRBV6-5
j_call: TRBJ1-6
cdr3_aa: CASSKTGTGNSPLHF
cdr3_nt: TGTGCCAGCAGTAAAACCGGGACAGGGAATTCACCCCTCCACTTT

clone_size: few
d_call: TRBD2
v_call: TRBV7-6
j_call: TRBJ2-7
cdr3_aa: CASSPRGTSGGYEQYF
cdr3_nt: TGTGCCAGCAGCCCCAGAGGGACTAGCGGGGGATACGAGCAGTACTTC

clone_size: .
d_call: .
v_call: TRBV21-1
j_call: TRBJ2-7
cdr3_aa: CASSKAGREDPYEQYF
cdr3_nt: TGTGCCAGCAGCAAAGCTGGGCGGGAGGATCCCTACGAGCAGTACTTC

clone_size: few
d_call: .
v_call: TRBV5-1
j_call: TRBJ2-3
cdr3_aa: CASSLYSRSPPDTQYF
cdr3_nt: TGCGCCAGCAGCTTGTATAGCCGGTCCCCCCCAGATACGCAGTATTTT

clone_size: few
d_call: TRBD1
v_call: TRBV27
j_call: TRBJ1-1
cdr3_aa: CASSFLSGQGSTEAFF
cdr3_nt: TGTGCCAGCAGTTTCCTGTCGGGACAGGGGTCCACTGAAGCTTTCTTT

clone_size: .
d_call: .
v_call: TRBV4-1
j_call: TRBJ2-7
cdr3_aa: CASSLGETGEQYF
cdr3_nt: TGCGCCAGCAGCCTCGGAGAGACGGGCGAGCAGTACTTC

clone_size: .
d_call: TRBD1
v_call: TRBV7-6
j_call: TRBJ2-7
cdr3_aa: CASTLTGASYEQYF
cdr3_nt: TGTGCCAGCACCCTTACAGGGGCCTCCTACGAGCAGTACTTC

clone_size: .
d_call: TRBD1
v_call: TRBV19
j_call: TRBJ1-5
cdr3_aa: CASSRQGAIRPQHF
cdr3_nt: TGTGCCAGTAGTAGACAGGGGGCAATTCGGCCCCAGCATTTT

clone_size: .
d_call: TRBD2
v_call: TRBV29-1
j_call: TRBJ2-1
cdr3_aa: CSVPSSTSGNEQFF
cdr3_nt: TGCAGCGTCCCCTCGTCGACTAGCGGGAATGAGCAGTTCTTC

clone_size: .
d_call: .
v_call: TRBV20-1
j_call: TRBJ1-1
cdr3_aa: CSARGLGSGTEAFF
cdr3_nt: TGCAGTGCTAGAGGGCTGGGATCGGGCACTGAAGCTTTCTTT

clone_size: few
d_call: TRBD1
v_call: TRBV29-1
j_call: TRBJ2-2
cdr3_aa: CSAAPGQGNTGELFF
cdr3_nt: TGCAGCGCGGCCCCGGGACAGGGGAACACCGGGGAGCTGTTTTTT

clone_size: few
d_call: TRBD2
v_call: TRBV7-9
j_call: TRBJ2-5
cdr3_aa: CASTKIGLAGGQETQYF
cdr3_nt: TGTGCCAGCACCAAGATCGGGCTAGCGGGAGGGCAAGAGACCCAGTACTTC

clone_size: .
d_call: .
v_call: TRBV5-1
j_call: TRBJ2-7
cdr3_aa: CASSPGGGLDYEQYF
cdr3_nt: TGCGCCAGCAGCCCGGGGGGCGGCTTAGACTACGAGCAGTACTTC

clone_size: .
d_call: .
v_call: TRBV5-1
j_call: TRBJ2-2
cdr3_aa: CASSPSSGENTGELFF
cdr3_nt: TGCGCCAGCAGCCCCTCCTCCGGGGAAAACACCGGGGAGCTGTTTTTT

clone_size: few
d_call: TRBD2
v_call: TRBV9
j_call: TRBJ2-3
cdr3_aa: CASSVGLGGGATDTQYF
cdr3_nt: TGTGCCAGCAGCGTAGGATTGGGGGGAGGGGCCACAGATACGCAGTATTTT

clone_size: few
d_call: .
v_call: TRBV24-1
j_call: TRBJ2-7
cdr3_aa: CATSDRGDSYEQYF
cdr3_nt: TGTGCCACCAGTGATAGAGGGGACTCCTACGAGCAGTACTTC

clone_size: .
d_call: .
v_call: TRBV24-1
j_call: TRBJ2-1
cdr3_aa: CATSDGYNEQFF
cdr3_nt: TGTGCCACCAGTGATGGTTACAATGAGCAGTTCTTC

clone_size: few
d_call: .
v_call: TRBV29-1
j_call: TRBJ1-1
cdr3_aa: CSVEEGWTEAFF
cdr3_nt: TGCAGCGTTGAAGAGGGATGGACTGAAGCTTTCTTT

clone_size: once
d_call: .
v_call: TRBV7-2
j_call: TRBJ1-2
cdr3_aa: CASSLQGARVYTF
cdr3_nt: TGTGCCAGCAGCTTACAGGGAGCGAGGGTCTACACCTTC

clone_size: .
d_call: .
v_call: TRBV7-3
j_call: TRBJ2-1
cdr3_aa: CASSFGADYNEQFF
cdr3_nt: TGTGCCAGCAGCTTCGGCGCCGATTACAATGAGCAGTTCTTC

clone_size: once
d_call: .
v_call: TRBV4-2
j_call: TRBJ1-5
cdr3_aa: CASSQVKNQPQHF
cdr3_nt: TGTGCCAGCAGCCAAGTAAAGAATCAGCCCCAGCATTTT

clone_size: .
d_call: TRBD1
v_call: TRBV4-3
j_call: TRBJ2-1
cdr3_aa: CASSQGPGQGAYNEQFF
cdr3_nt: TGCGCCAGCAGCCAAGGGCCGGGACAGGGGGCCTACAATGAGCAGTTCTTC

clone_size: few
d_call: TRBD2
v_call: TRBV7-3
j_call: TRBJ2-2
cdr3_aa: CASSSAGGGAGELFF
cdr3_nt: TGTGCCAGCAGCTCCGCGGGAGGTGGGGCCGGGGAGCTGTTTTTT

clone_size: .
d_call: .
v_call: TRBV24-1
j_call: TRBJ2-2
cdr3_aa: CATSGTPHTGELFF
cdr3_nt: TGTGCCACCTCAGGGACACCCCACACCGGGGAGCTGTTTTTT